The T cell receptor beta chain described here comes from a study of control samples from healthy donors and cancer patients. Produced via immunoSEQ multiplex PCR; TCRdb's table is partial and in-frame only. The table shows about 190,000 clones, with 90% to 95% occurring only once. The sequence derives from a man between 25 and 39 years old in good health. Sequenced input: blood.

The CDR3 DNA follows: TGCAGTGCTAGTCTTATAGGGAACTATGGCTACACCTTC. Amino acids: CSASLIGNYGYTF. The J gene is TRBJ1-2, the V gene TRBV20-1, with D hard to call. This CDR3 spans 13 amino acids. Germline CDR1 DFQATT, CDR2 SNEGSKA (reference sequence). Trimming pared 3 bases from V and 2 bases from J, leaving 10 bases between.